This T cell receptor beta chain is from a study of T cell clonality in common variable immunodeficiency. In its sample, this clone is medium-sized. Its specificity is unknown. The CDR3 extends 3 residues past the end of the read, so its final part is completed from the germline J gene. Study results and caveats: Fewer deletions and N-nucleotide insertions were reportedly seen in common variable immunodeficiency TCR beta sequences. TCRbeta clonality was increased in CVID versus healthy controls.

V was clipped by 1 base and J by 4 bases, with 10 bases between them. Germline V CDR1 and CDR2: KGHSH, LQKENI. The CDR3 covers 14 residues. Generated by immunoSEQ multiplex PCR, the TCRdb table keeps only in-frame clones and is missing some. This sample comprises tens of thousands of clones, none seen once only. The chain carries TRBV18 and TRBJ1-1; possibly TRBD1 for D (6 bases). Sequenced: peripheral blood mononuclear cells. The clonotype originates from a person between 18 and 75 years old in good health. This CDR3 is CASSPQEGVTEAFF. The CDR3 DNA, read in part, is TGTGCCAGCTCACCACAGGAGGGGGTCACTGAA.